Reported below is one TCR beta chain. This clonotype has a single count. What this receptor recognizes is not known. The input lacks base qualities; no much larger clone sits a single base away. One read alone provides weak support. The time point label on this specimen signifies: newly diagnosed GD, antithyroid drugs for less than 3 months. RNA was extracted from PBMCs in TRIzol for both TCR sequencing and RNA sequencing. Graves' disease was diagnosed according to American Thyroid Association guidelines. Patients for the study were recruited at an endocrinology department in Xi'an, China. From each patient, approximately 9 milliliters of peripheral blood was collected into an EDTA anticoagulant tube. Ficoll Paque Plus density gradient separation was used to isolate PBMCs, and no further T cell sorting was performed. An Agilent 2100 Bioanalyzer and agarose gel were used to assess RNA quality, and a NanoDrop 2000 was used to measure RNA concentration.

This sample stems from a study of regulatory T cells in long-lasting Graves disease (dated by TCRdb to 2020 to 2023). Regarding the complete study: In the newly diagnosed Graves' disease group, patients had been taking antithyroid drugs for less than 3 months. This study used TCR sequencing and RNA sequencing of peripheral blood to compare persistent Graves' disease patients against newly diagnosed Graves' disease patients. The study took place in China and was registered as a clinical trial. A total of 33 samples underwent TCR sequencing, from about 13 patients with persistent Graves' disease and approximately 20 patients with newly diagnosed Graves' disease.

The study at large found these results: Persistent Graves' disease patients showed lower TCR Shannon entropy and fewer highly expanded clones than newly diagnosed patients, suggesting clonal expansion. Because the primary lesion, thyroid tissue, could not be accessed, the study looked at peripheral blood alone. The small sample size was acknowledged by the authors as a limitation that may reduce accuracy. More public clonotypes were shared among persistent patients (fewer than 3,000) than among newly diagnosed patients (more than 900). TRBV28, TRBJ1-2 and TRBJ2-5 were preferentially used in persistent disease, while TRBV20-1 and TRBJ2-1 were favored in newly diagnosed disease. Sequencing and analysis were limited to the TCR beta chain.

The protocol used for the library was multiplex PCR. The sequencer listed for this sample is Illumina HiSeq 4000. To build TCR beta libraries, CDR3 regions were amplified by Arm-PCR using iRepertoire HTBI primers. Before sequencing, the PCR products went through gel purification. On the study's bioinformatics: A total of roughly 58 TRBV and under 15 TRBJ segments were identified across samples and were used for gene usage analysis of CDR3 amino acid clonotypes. COPE and FqMerger were used to merge the filtered high-quality paired reads into contigs. BLAST was used to align contigs to IMGT TRBV, TRBD and TRBJ reference genes, and CDR3 was defined according to IMGT. Clonotypes above 0.1% frequency were classified as highly expanded clones. Shannon entropy served as the measure of repertoire diversity, while the Gini coefficient captured V-J evenness. A clonotype found in more than one individual was treated as public. The public reads were run again by TCRdb, first through fastp at Q25 and then through MiXCR, and only productive beta chains were kept. One record per CDR3 amino acid sequence lists the most common genes and DNA. It is TCRdb's table, rather than the study itself, that gives the V and J calls and clone size. The sample profile shows 530,000 or so distinct CDR3 sequences; roughly 13% of them were found once. Roughly a tenth of the sample lies in the top ten.

V is pruned by 3 bases and J by 7 bases, leaving 7 bases of the junction without a gene match. The CDR3 goes from the cysteine to the phenylalanine over 15 residues. Only the CDR3 portion is preserved as DNA: 45 bases, with reading frame beginning at the first base. The germline V gene encodes CDR1 LNHDA and CDR2 SQIVND (reference sequence). These data were also filed under a second study, of T cells in Graves' hyperthyroidism and ophthalmopathy. Per that second paper: Stable Graves' hyperthyroidism was defined as the absence of progression to ophthalmopathy over 18 months of follow-up. The hyperthyroidism patients were between 18 and 65 years old and newly diagnosed, with a disease duration of less than 2 months. The study excluded patients with uncontrolled infections, other autoimmune diseases, pregnancy or lactation. Clinical symptoms, serum thyroxine and TRAb, thyroid ultrasound, and orbital computed tomography formed the basis for the diagnoses. The first round of RT-PCR for the TCR CDR3 was performed with the HTBI primer set and the Qiagen OneStep RT-PCR kit. Blood samples also contained most of the expanded thyroid clonotypes (frequency above 0.001), which suggests that blood repertoires may reflect thyroid immune responses. A 13 V-J signature model separated ophthalmopathy from stable hyperthyroidism, with approximately 87% sensitivity and about 81% specificity in cross-validation and 80%/75% in testing. In validation, progression to ophthalmopathy was predicted by the model with 70.59% sensitivity and 72.22% specificity, a median of approximately 7.1 months before onset. A discovery cohort of about a hundred patients, roughly 45 with Graves' ophthalmopathy and about 60 with stable Graves' hyperthyroidism, was used to find distinguishing TCR V-J signatures. Prospective prediction of ophthalmopathy was tested in an independent validation cohort consisting of some 20 hyperthyroidism patients and approximately 16 patients who later progressed to ophthalmopathy. For training and testing, the 100 or so patients in the discovery cohort were randomly divided in a 7:3 ratio. In several Graves' hyperthyroidism patients, the study also compared T-cell repertoires from thyroid tissue with T-cell repertoires from blood. Following sampling, methimazole starting at 30 mg daily was given to hyperthyroidism patients, and high-dose intravenous methylprednisolone was given to ophthalmopathy patients. A second multiplex PCR round built the libraries, followed by size selection and purification. Libraries were sequenced paired-end with 100 bp reads on an Illumina HiSeq2000. SOAPnuke was used to process the raw data, removing reads that contained adapters or uncalled bases, had a mean Phred below 15, or lacked an exact match to the constant primer or identifier. High-quality paired reads were merged using COPE v1.2.5, and each unique nucleotide sequence was defined as a clonotype. MiTCR v1.1 was used to align clonotypes to the IMGT TRBV, TRBD and TRBJ reference segments. Only V-J combinations with frequency above 0.0001, covering 99% to 99.2% of repertoires, were analysed. The TCS score was defined as the ratio of F50 (clonal expansion) to E x V (chaos), calculated using BLOSUM62-based TCRdist between CDR3 peptides within each V-J. Welch's t-statistics and random forest reduced 450 to 600 V-J features to roughly 13, which were used in a naive Bayes classifier (R e1071). No statistical method was used to set the sample size in advance, and investigators knew the group allocation. According to the paper, TCR Vbeta CDR3 sequencing was carried out on 135 peripheral blood samples, which came from fewer than 50 ophthalmopathy, around 74 hyperthyroidism and roughly 17 progressor patients.

The chain is encoded by TRBV19 joined to TRBJ2-1, with TRBD2 identical over 9 junction bases. This clonotype was obtained from a man younger than 45 with Graves disease. Donor details come from another sample of the same person, matched by shared clones. Sequenced material: peripheral blood mononuclear cells (PBMCs), taken at new diagnosis, from a patient treated with antithyroid drugs. For the CDR3, the sequence is CASSMSSGAGNEQFF. The DNA sequence is TGTGCCAGTAGTATGTCTAGCGGGGCCGGGAATGAGCAGTTCTTC.